This T cell receptor (beta chain) was retrieved from a study of identical twins. J was trimmed by 3 bases and V by 4 bases; bases with no gene match: 4. CDR1 and CDR2 (germline): SGHTA, FQGNSA. The CDR3 loop spans 15 amino acids. Among all donors, each was a healthy Caucasian. Study-level points and caveats: Analyses of zero insertions could, in part, be confounded by invariant MAIT and iNKT cells. Sharing of beta out-of-frame sequences by twins showed a weaker excess.

Concerning this clonotype: Its specificity is not known.

A universal primer site was incorporated via template switching, and the cDNA contained unique molecular identifiers. MiXCR was run by TCRdb on the 5' RACE reads, yielding one entry per CDR3 protein. This repertoire shows about 490,000 distinct CDR3 sequences, 13% to 15% found once; its top ten account for around 0.4%. These data also featured in a second study, about yellow fever vaccine responses in identical twins.

Sequenced input: CD4+ T cells sorted from blood. The rearrangement uses TRBV7-2 and TRBJ2-1, with 9 bases that match TRBD1. This TCR came from a woman aged 18-29 years in good health. CDR3 in amino acids: CASSSEDRGYNEQFF. The CDR3, as DNA: TGTGCCAGCAGCTCCGAGGACAGGGGCTACAATGAGCAGTTCTTC.